One sample yielded the 8 T cell receptor beta chains listed below, sequenced in a study of PD-1 blockade in classical Hodgkin lymphoma. Specified time point: cycle 4 day 1 (C4D1), after more than 5 weeks of nivolumab. Brentuximab vedotin exposure varied among the patients, all of whom had relapsed after autologous stem cell transplantation. The protocol was immunoSEQ multiplex PCR, while the TCRdb copy is restricted to in-frame clones and leaves out a portion. The sample records 25,000 to 35,000 clones, 72% being singletons. Sequences were derived from peripheral blood mononuclear cells (PBMCs), sampled before the fourth cycle of nivolumab. These receptors were collected from a human donor with classical Hodgkin lymphoma.

The chain uses TRBV19 and TRBJ2-1; the match to TRBD2 covers 10 bases. The V gene's germline CDR1 is LNHDA and CDR2 SQIVND (reference sequence). The ends lost 5 bases at V and 9 bases at J; junction bases unmatched: 22. This CDR3 spans 19 amino acids. The CDR3 bases are TGTGCCAGTAGTTTAACCAACATTCCAACTAGCGGGGCGCGTAGTGAGCAGTTCTTC. This codes for CASSLTNIPTSGARSEQFF.

The chain employs TRBV10-3 and TRBJ1-1; tentative D call: TRBD1 (5 bases). The CDR3 covers 15 residues. Germline V gives CDR1 ENHRY, CDR2 SYGVKD. The V end was cut by 3 bases, the J end by 3 bases, with 14 bases between. CDR3 residues: CAISDLEGTDTEAFF. CDR3 in DNA: TGTGCCATCAGTGATCTAGAAGGGACGGACACTGAAGCTTTCTTT.

The J gene is TRBJ1-1, the V gene TRBV9; D remains ambiguous. Germline V lookup: CDR1 SGDLS, CDR2 YYNGEE. The CDR3 sequence is 13 residues long. Trimming left V 3 bases short and J 1 base short, with 7 bases between. In nucleotides, the CDR3 is TGTGCCAGCAGCGAATCAGGGAACACTGAAGCTTTCTTT. Translation: CASSESGNTEAFF.

This clone came up once. The chain combines TRBV11-2 with TRBJ2-1; 11 nucleotides match TRBD2. CDR3 size: 19 residues. Germline V gives CDR1 SGHAT, CDR2 FQNNGV. Unmatched junction bases numbered 9, after V lost 2 bases and J lost 0 bases. CDR3 sequence (DNA): TGTGCCAGCAGCTTATCTAGCGGGAGGACTCCTAGCTCCTACAATGAGCAGTTCTTC. This encodes CASSLSSGRTPSSYNEQFF.

This clone is judged medium-sized. The chain links TRBV9 to TRBJ1-1; D gene unclear. V gave up 4 bases and J gave up 1 base, with 2 bases separating them. CDR1 SGDLS and CDR2 YYNGEE come from the germline V gene. This CDR3 is built from 11 residues. The CDR3 DNA is TGTGCCAGCAGCAGGAACACTGAAGCTTTCTTT. Translation: CASSRNTEAFF. Full variable domain (missing parts from reference TRBV9 and TRBJ1-1): DSGVTQTPKHLITATGQRVTLRCSPRSGDLSVYWYQQSLDQGLQFLIQYYNGEERAKGNILERFSAQQFPDLHSELNLSSLELGDSALYFCASSRNTEAFFGQGTRLTVV.

This chain connects TRBV5-6 to TRBJ1-2; D gene uncertain. V lost 0 bases, J lost 8 bases, and 5 bases lay in between. The CDR3 is 11 amino acids. The germline V gene has CDR1 SGHDT and CDR2 YYEEEE. CDR3 amino acids: CASSLDAGYTF. In DNA, the CDR3 is TGTGCCAGCAGCTTGGATGCCGGCTACACCTTC.

The chain joins TRBV9 to TRBJ2-2, with unresolved D. CDR1 is SGDLS and CDR2 is YYNGEE in the germline V gene. This CDR3 spans 12 amino acids. V lost 3 bases and J lost 2, with 2 bases in between. The chain's CDR3 is CASSENTGELFF. CDR3 sequence (DNA): TGTGCCAGCAGCGAAAACACCGGGGAGCTGTTTTTT.

DNA for the CDR3: TGCGCCAGCAGCCAAGAGAGAGGACTAGCGGGGGGGAACGAGCAGTACTTC. The encoded protein is CASSQERGLAGGNEQYF. The chain employs TRBV4-3 and TRBJ2-7; TRBD2 aligns across 15 bases. In germline, CDR1 is LGHNA, CDR2 YSLEER. The CDR3 extends over 17 amino acids. V lost 0 bases and J lost 5; bases outside the gene matches: 5.